The rows below give T cell receptor beta chains drawn from one sample of a study of response to subunit inactivated influenza vaccine. Using its own MiXCR run on the RT-PCR reads, TCRdb lists one record per CDR3 protein. The profile shows over 400,000 distinct CDR3 sequences, 13% of them singletons. The specimen was PBMCs from blood, collected about 40 days after vaccination. These receptors were collected from a man between 50 and 59 years old who received an inactivated influenza vaccine. The conserved cysteine and the conserved F or W are not part of the CDR3 here. Each record gives: V gene, J gene, CDR3 protein.

TRBV7-2	TRBJ1-5	ASSPSRNQPQH
TRBV2	TRBJ2-3	ASREDTSTDTQY
TRBV20-1	TRBJ2-1	SAFDRGNEQF
TRBV12-3/TRBV12-4	TRBJ1-6	ASSRTGGAGSPLH
TRBV5-1	TRBJ2-2	ASAISFNTGELF
TRBV7-9	TRBJ2-2	ASSPRGQGHGELF
TRBV6-2/TRBV6-3	TRBJ1-1	ASFEGMNTEAF
TRBV4-2	TRBJ2-1	ASSESGSAYNEQF
TRBV14	TRBJ2-7	ASSQDAGASYEQY
TRBV10-2	TRBJ1-5	ASSESGRNQPQH
TRBV15	TRBJ2-2	ATSRGQGATGELF
TRBV29-1	TRBJ2-1	SVGDRGVSF
TRBV7-9	TRBJ1-4	ASREQGHEKLF
TRBV6-2/TRBV6-3	TRBJ2-2	ASSYASGGAYTGELF
TRBV18	TRBJ2-5	ASSPEAGVETQY
TRBV30	TRBJ2-1	AWRGQGASGEQF